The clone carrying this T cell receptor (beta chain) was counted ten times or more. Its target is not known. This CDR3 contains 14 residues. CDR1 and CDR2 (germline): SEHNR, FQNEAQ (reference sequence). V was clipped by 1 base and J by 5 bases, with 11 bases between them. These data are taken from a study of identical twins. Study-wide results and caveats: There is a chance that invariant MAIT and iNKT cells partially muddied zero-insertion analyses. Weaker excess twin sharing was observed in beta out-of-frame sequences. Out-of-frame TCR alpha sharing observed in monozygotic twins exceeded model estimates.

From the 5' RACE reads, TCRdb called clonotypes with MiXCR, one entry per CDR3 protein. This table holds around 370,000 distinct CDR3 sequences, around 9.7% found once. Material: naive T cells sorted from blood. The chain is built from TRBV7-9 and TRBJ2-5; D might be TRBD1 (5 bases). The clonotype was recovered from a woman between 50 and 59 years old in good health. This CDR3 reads CASSLVRGVETQYF. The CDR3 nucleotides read TGTGCCAGCAGCTTAGTTAGGGGCGTTGAGACCCAGTACTTC. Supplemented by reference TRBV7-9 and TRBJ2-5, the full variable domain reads DTGVSQNPRHKITKRGQNVTFRCDPISEHNRLYWYRQTLGQGPEFLTYFQNEAQLEKSRLLSDRFSAERPKGSFSTLEIQRTEQGDSAMYLCASSLVRGVETQYFGPGTRLLVL.